This T cell receptor (beta chain) was retrieved from a study of breast tumors, draining lymph nodes, adjacent tissues. A word on this clonotype: Its target is not known.

The CDR3 length is 15 residues. Trimming left V 1 base short and J 7 bases short, with 13 bases between. Per the germline V gene, CDR1 is SGHTA and CDR2 is FQGNSA. Study conclusions and caveats: Findings are consistent with lymph node origin and intratumoral expansion of most tumor T cells. Compared with lymph nodes, tumors were less diverse; compared with nontumor tissue, more.

TCRdb called the multiplex PCR reads again in MiXCR, with one record for every CDR3 protein. The sample has some 22,000 distinct CDR3 sequences; 45% to 65% are singletons. The chain combines TRBV7-2 with TRBJ1-4; D unclear. The sequenced sample was breast tumor tissue. This TCR was recovered from a female donor with breast cancer. Some clones in this sample may be carry-over from other donors' samples. The DNA for the CDR3 is TGTGCCAGCAGCTTAGGCCGCCGGGTCCTTGAAAAACTGTTTTTT. Translation gives CASSLGRRVLEKLFF.